A selection of T cell receptor beta chains follows, all from one sample in a study of immune evolution from preneoplasia to lung adenocarcinoma. Profiling relied on immunoSEQ multiplex PCR, and the TCRdb table lists in-frame clones only, not all of them. This repertoire shows about 10,000 clones, around 82% found once; its top ten account for 4% to 5.5%. The source material was FFPE minimally invasive lung adenocarcinoma tissue. These receptors originate from a person aged 70 to 85 with lung adenocarcinoma. CDR3s include the opening cysteine and the closing phenylalanine or tryptophan. D genes are given only for firm matches. Rows give clone size only sometimes, using once, few, many, or a class for an expanded clone.

d_call: NA; v_call: TRBV6-1; j_call: TRBJ2-6; clone_size: few; cdr3_nt: TGTGCCAGCAGTGAACAGGCCTGGGCCGGGGCCAACGTCCTGACTTTC; cdr3_aa: CASSEQAWAGANVLTF
d_call: TRBD1; v_call: TRBV9; j_call: TRBJ1-3; clone_size: NA; cdr3_nt: TGTGCCAGCAGCGCTGGCAACAGGGGCTCTGGAAACACCATATATTTT; cdr3_aa: CASSAGNRGSGNTIYF
d_call: NA; v_call: TRBV6-6; j_call: TRBJ2-1; clone_size: NA; cdr3_nt: TGTGCCAGCAGTTACGGGTCGGGAGAGGTGAATGAGCAGTTCTTC; cdr3_aa: CASSYGSGEVNEQFF
d_call: NA; v_call: TRBV5-5; j_call: TRBJ1-2; clone_size: NA; cdr3_nt: TGTGCCAGCAGCCACCCTAGTGGGGTTAACTATGGCTACACCTTC; cdr3_aa: CASSHPSGVNYGYTF
d_call: TRBD1; v_call: TRBV9; j_call: TRBJ2-2; clone_size: NA; cdr3_nt: TGTGCCAGCAGCGCCTCGACAGGGGCGAACCCTCTCCGTCTGTTTTTT; cdr3_aa: CASSASTGANPLRLFF
d_call: NA; v_call: TRBV7-2; j_call: TRBJ2-1; clone_size: NA; cdr3_nt: TGTGCCAGCAGCTTAGGCGCGGTCTCCTACAATGAGCAGTTCTTC; cdr3_aa: CASSLGAVSYNEQFF
d_call: TRBD1; v_call: TRBV5-4; j_call: TRBJ1-4; clone_size: NA; cdr3_nt: TGTGCCAGCAAAGGAGAGGGACAGGGGAATGAAAAACTGTTTTTT; cdr3_aa: CASKGEGQGNEKLFF
d_call: NA; v_call: TRBV2; j_call: TRBJ2-7; clone_size: once; cdr3_nt: TGTGCCAGCATCAGTACTCCGATGGCCTACGAGCAGTACTTC; cdr3_aa: CASISTPMAYEQYF
d_call: NA; v_call: TRBV6-5; j_call: TRBJ2-7; clone_size: NA; cdr3_nt: TGTGCCAGGGTCCCCAACGAGCAGTACTTC; cdr3_aa: CARVPNEQYF
d_call: NA; v_call: TRBV28; j_call: TRBJ1-1; clone_size: NA; cdr3_nt: TGTGCCAGCAGTTTAGTAGGGGTTGAAGCTTTCTTT; cdr3_aa: CASSLVGVEAFF
d_call: NA; v_call: TRBV29-1; j_call: TRBJ2-7; clone_size: NA; cdr3_nt: TGCAGCGTTAGGGGCCAGGACTTCTACGAGCAGTACTTC; cdr3_aa: CSVRGQDFYEQYF
d_call: NA; v_call: TRBV7-9; j_call: TRBJ1-4; clone_size: NA; cdr3_nt: TGTGCCAGCAGCTTTGGGGGAGGGGAAAAACTGTTTTTT; cdr3_aa: CASSFGGGEKLFF
d_call: TRBD1; v_call: TRBV4-2; j_call: TRBJ1-6; clone_size: NA; cdr3_nt: TGTGCCAGCAGCCAAGGGTCAGGGGGATCTACTTCACCCCTCCACTTT; cdr3_aa: CASSQGSGGSTSPLHF
d_call: NA; v_call: TRBV4-1; j_call: TRBJ1-2; clone_size: NA; cdr3_nt: TGCGCCAGCAGCCAAGGGCCAGGGCCCAACTATGGCTACACCTTC; cdr3_aa: CASSQGPGPNYGYTF
d_call: NA; v_call: TRBV6-4; j_call: TRBJ2-3; clone_size: NA; cdr3_nt: TGTGCCAGCAGACCAGGGGCCGGGGCAGATACGCAGTATTTT; cdr3_aa: CASRPGAGADTQYF
d_call: TRBD2; v_call: TRBV7-9; j_call: TRBJ2-1; clone_size: NA; cdr3_nt: TGTGCCAGCAGCTTAATACTAGCGCAAGACAATGAGCAGTTCTTC; cdr3_aa: CASSLILAQDNEQFF
d_call: NA; v_call: TRBV11-2; j_call: TRBJ1-4; clone_size: NA; cdr3_nt: TGTGCCAGCAGCTCCGCGGGGGACCGTTATGAAAAACTGTTTTTT; cdr3_aa: CASSSAGDRYEKLFF
d_call: NA; v_call: TRBV6-5; j_call: TRBJ2-7; clone_size: NA; cdr3_nt: TGTGCCAGCACGAGGGGGGGGGCGTACGAGCAGTACTTC; cdr3_aa: CASTRGGAYEQYF
d_call: TRBD2; v_call: TRBV2; j_call: TRBJ2-3; clone_size: few; cdr3_nt: TGTGCCAGCAGGACTAGCGGGAGTGGGGATACGCAGTATTTT; cdr3_aa: CASRTSGSGDTQYF
d_call: NA; v_call: TRBV7-9; j_call: TRBJ2-2; clone_size: NA; cdr3_nt: TGTGCCAGCAGCTTAGTGGCGGGGATCACCGGGGAGCTGTTTTTT; cdr3_aa: CASSLVAGITGELFF
d_call: NA; v_call: TRBV30; j_call: TRBJ1-1; clone_size: NA; cdr3_nt: TGTGCCTGGAGAGCGACTACAGGAGCTGGCACTGAAGCTTTCTTT; cdr3_aa: CAWRATTGAGTEAFF